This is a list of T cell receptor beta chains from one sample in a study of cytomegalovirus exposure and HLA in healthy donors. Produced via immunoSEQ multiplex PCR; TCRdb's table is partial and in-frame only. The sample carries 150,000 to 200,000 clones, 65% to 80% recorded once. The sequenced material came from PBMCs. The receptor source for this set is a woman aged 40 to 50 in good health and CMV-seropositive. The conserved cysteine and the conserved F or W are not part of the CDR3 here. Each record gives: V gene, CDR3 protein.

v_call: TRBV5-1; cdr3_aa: ASSLSLAGAGELF
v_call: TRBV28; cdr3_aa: ASSEPQGPYEQY
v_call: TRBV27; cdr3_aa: ASRGLAGVQETQY
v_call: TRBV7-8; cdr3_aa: ASSYGTGGLYEQY
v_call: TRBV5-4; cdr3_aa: ASSLGGAVVYEQY
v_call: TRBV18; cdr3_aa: ASSRQSSTDTQY
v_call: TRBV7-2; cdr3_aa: ASSTQGDTEAF
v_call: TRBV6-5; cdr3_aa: ASSPGGGPNYGYT
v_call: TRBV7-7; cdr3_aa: ASSSLGSNTEAF
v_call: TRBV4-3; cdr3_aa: ASSSGLAGGREQF
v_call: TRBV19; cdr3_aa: ASNDRVLSTEAF
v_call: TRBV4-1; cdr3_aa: ASSRSSGTSAYNEQF
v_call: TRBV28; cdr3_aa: ASSLHGAGANVLT
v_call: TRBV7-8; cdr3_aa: ASSLRDRPTEAF
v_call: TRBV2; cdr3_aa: ASSDLRQGKQSSPLH
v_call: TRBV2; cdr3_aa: ASSDTAGLYNEQF
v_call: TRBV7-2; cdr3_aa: ASSLPGQANSPLH
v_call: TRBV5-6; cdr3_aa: ASSLGTGRDTEAF
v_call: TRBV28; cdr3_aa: ASSGTSGGQETQY
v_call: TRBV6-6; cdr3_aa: ASGLGDTEAF
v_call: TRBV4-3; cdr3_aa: ASSQVDREKLEQY
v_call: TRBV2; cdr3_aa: ASSKTVMNTEAF
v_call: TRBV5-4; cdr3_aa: ASSFGGRTDTQY
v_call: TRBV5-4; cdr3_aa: ASSLNGRRQETQY
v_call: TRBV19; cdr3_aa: ASSIQNTEAF
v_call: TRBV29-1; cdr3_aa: SVSRGEVTDTQY
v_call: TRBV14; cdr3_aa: ASSPLAGGEQF
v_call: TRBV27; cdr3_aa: ASRGQGRGYGYT
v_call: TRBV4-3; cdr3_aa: ASSQGLAGVVRSDEQY
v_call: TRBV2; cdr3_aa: AKGGGPRNEQF
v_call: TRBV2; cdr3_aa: ASRGTGGSNQPQH
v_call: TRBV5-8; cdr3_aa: ASSLGGNYGYT
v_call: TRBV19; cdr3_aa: ASNNRGNTEAF
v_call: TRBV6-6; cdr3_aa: ASSSERGVSYEQY
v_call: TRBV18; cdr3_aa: ASSPGTGTSYEQY
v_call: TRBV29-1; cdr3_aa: STVDPGDTEAF
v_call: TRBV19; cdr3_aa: ASSPMGQGTNYGYT
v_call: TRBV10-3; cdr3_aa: AISPGTGVLEQY
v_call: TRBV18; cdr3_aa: ASSPYVQGENGYT
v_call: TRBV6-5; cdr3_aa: ASRGQGGNIQY
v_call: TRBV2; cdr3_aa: ASRAGESTNEKLF
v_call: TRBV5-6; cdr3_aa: ASRRDFLY
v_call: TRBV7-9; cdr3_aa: ASSSGTENTEAF
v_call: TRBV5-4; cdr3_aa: ASSLYRGYGYT
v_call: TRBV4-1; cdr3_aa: ASSQDQARQGAHGYT
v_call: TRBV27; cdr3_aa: ASSFRGVNYGYT
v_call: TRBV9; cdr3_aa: ASSPGHLNTEAF
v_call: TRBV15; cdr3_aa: ATSRGNPGGFGYT
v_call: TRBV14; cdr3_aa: ASSHLTGSGYGYT
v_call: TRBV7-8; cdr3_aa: ASSPSTSRETQY
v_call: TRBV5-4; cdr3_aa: ASSPAGDRAGGYT
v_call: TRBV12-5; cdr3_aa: ASGLGMTGGRYEQY